One and the same sample provided the 24 T cell receptor beta chains below, sequenced in a study of T cells after yellow fever vaccination. Each CDR3 protein is one row after TCRdb ran MiXCR on the 5' RACE reads. The profile covers approximately 510,000 distinct CDR3 sequences, with 20% to 25% appearing a single time and about 16% taken by the ten largest. Specimen: PBMCs, collected roughly 23 days after the first yellow fever vaccination. All receptors come from a man in his late teens or twenties who received the YFV17D yellow fever vaccine.

This chain links TRBV20-1 with TRBJ1-4; 10 nucleotides agree with TRBD1. Losses at the gene ends were 3 bases for V and 6 bases for J; bases not matched to a gene: 4. This CDR3 contains 14 residues. CDR1 is DFQATT, CDR2 SNEGSKA, per germline (reference sequence). Written as DNA, the CDR3 is TGCAGTGCTAGGGGACAGGGGTCGGATGAAAAACTGTTTTTT. Protein sequence: CSARGQGSDEKLFF.

The J gene is TRBJ2-1, the V gene TRBV6-1; the D gene is possibly TRBD2 (5 bases). CDR1 and CDR2 from the germline V gene are MNHNS and SASEGT. Between the trimmed V and J ends, which lost 4 bases and 4 bases, there was a span of 11 bases. This CDR3 comprises 14 residues. The CDR3 spells CASSAGAAYNEQFF. The DNA of the CDR3 is TGTGCCAGCAGTGCAGGAGCGGCATACAATGAGCAGTTCTTC.

In this sample, this clonotype turned up a few times. The chain couples TRBV5-1 to TRBJ2-7; 8 bases fit TRBD1. The CDR3 is 18 amino acids. CDR1 and CDR2 (germline): SGHRS, YFSETQ. Losses at the gene ends were 3 bases for V and 0 bases for J; bases not matched to a gene: 14. The CDR3 here is CASSSSTRGQTSSYEQYF. In DNA, the CDR3 is TGCGCCAGCAGCTCTTCAACCAGGGGGCAAACCAGCTCCTACGAGCAGTACTTC.

This clonotype came up a few times. The gene calls are TRBV5-4 and TRBJ2-3; D is perhaps TRBD2 (5 bases). This CDR3 is 16 amino acids long. Trimming cost V 3 bases and J 2 bases, with 16 bases left between them. Looked up from germline, CDR1 is SGHNT and CDR2 is YYREEE (reference sequence). The CDR3 bases are TGTGCCAGCAGCTCGGGGTCCGTCCGAAACACAGATACGCAGTATTTT. It yields the protein CASSSGSVRNTDTQYF. The full variable domain, rest sourced from reference TRBV5-4 and TRBJ2-3, is ETGVTQSPTHLIKTRGQQVTLRCSSQSGHNTVSWYQQALGQGPQFIFQYYREEENGRGNFPPRFSGLQFPNYSSELNVNALELDDSALYLCASSSGSVRNTDTQYFGPGTRLTVL.

The chain uses TRBV7-2 and TRBJ1-2, with D tentatively TRBD1 (5 bases). V was trimmed by 1 base and J by 5 bases, leaving 17 bases between them. CDR3 length equals 16 residues. The germline gives CDR1 SGHTA, CDR2 FQGNSA. The chain's CDR3 is CASSLGAGLRFYGYTF. The CDR3 DNA sequence: TGTGCCAGCAGCTTAGGGGCGGGACTCCGCTTTTATGGCTACACCTTC.

This clonotype turned up a few times. The CDR3 coding sequence is TGTGCCAGCAGAAAACAGGGAATGTACCAAGAGACCCAGTACTTC. Amino acid sequence: CASRKQGMYQETQYF. The rearrangement uses TRBV12-3 or TRBV12-4 and TRBJ2-5; TRBD1 might be the D (6 bases). The CDR3 is 15 residues long. V was pared by 6 bases and J by 0 bases, with 14 bases between.

This clonotype was seen only a few times. The rearrangement links TRBV4-1 to TRBJ2-2, with 8 bases matching TRBD2. Germline values: CDR1 MGHRA, CDR2 YSYEKL. The CDR3 has 18 amino acids. The V and J ends lost 1 base and 0 bases, in that order; junction bases with no gene match: 7. The CDR3 region is CASSQVSGGFANTGELFF. DNA for the CDR3: TGCGCCAGCAGCCAAGTAAGCGGGGGCTTCGCGAACACCGGGGAGCTGTTTTTT.

The chain recombines TRBV5-1 with TRBJ2-3, with TRBD1 as a possible D gene (6 bases). The V and J ends lost 1 base and 0 bases respectively, with 12 bases between them. Germline V lookup: CDR1 SGHRS, CDR2 YFSETQ. The CDR3 loop spans 16 amino acids. CDR3: CASSLWQGLSTDTQYF. The CDR3 bases are TGCGCCAGCAGCTTGTGGCAGGGGCTGAGCACAGATACGCAGTATTTT.

The chain employs TRBV20-1 and TRBJ2-2; TRBD2 matches at 12 bases. The CDR3 length is 15 residues. With 5 bases clipped from V and 4 bases from J, the junction kept 5 bases outside the gene matches. Per the germline V gene, CDR1 is DFQATT and CDR2 is SNEGSKA (reference sequence). CDR3 nucleotide sequence: TGCAGTGCTTCAACGGGACTAGCGGGCACCGGGGAGCTGTTTTTT. It is translated as CSASTGLAGTGELFF.

The gene calls are TRBV18 and TRBJ1-6; D not certain. This CDR3 comprises 15 residues. CDR1 is KGHSH and CDR2 is LQKENI in the germline V gene. V gave up 1 base and J gave up 8 bases, with 12 bases separating them. The DNA for the CDR3 is TGTGCCAGCTCACCACGGGCAGAGGCAGATTCACCCCTCCACTTT. Amino acid sequence: CASSPRAEADSPLHF.

This clonotype came up a few times. J is TRBJ2-5 and V is TRBV6-6; possibly TRBD1 or TRBD2 for D (5 bases each). The CDR3 has 10 residues. V lost 8 bases and J 7 bases, leaving 8 bases between the germline ends. The germline V gene has CDR1 MNHNY and CDR2 SVGAGI (reference sequence). Here the CDR3 DNA reads TGTGCCAGCCAGGGAGCGACCCAGTACTTC. It codes for CASQGATQYF.

This clonotype occurred many times. This chain links TRBV4-2 with TRBJ2-1; D might be TRBD2 (5 bases). Germline assignment: CDR1 LGHNA and CDR2 YNFKEQ. V was clipped by 1 base and J by 6 bases, with 13 bases between them. The CDR3 has 15 amino acids. The CDR3 DNA reads as TGTGCCAGCAGCCAAGGAGGGCAGATAGGCAATGAGCAGTTCTTC. Encoded protein: CASSQGGQIGNEQFF.

This sequence joins TRBV7-2 and TRBJ2-7, with D possibly being TRBD2 (5 bases). Trimming pared 2 bases from V and 3 bases from J, leaving 8 bases between. In germline, CDR1 is SGHTA, CDR2 FQGNSA. The CDR3 has 13 residues. This CDR3 reads CASSLSGYYEQYF. The DNA of the CDR3 is TGTGCCAGCAGCTTAAGCGGCTACTACGAGCAGTACTTC.

The chain couples TRBV6-1 to TRBJ2-1; 10 bases fit TRBD2. This CDR3 comprises 14 residues. With V trimmed by 6 bases and J by 6 bases, 5 bases remained unmatched. The germline V gene has CDR1 MNHNS and CDR2 SASEGT. This CDR3 is CASRLSGGVNEQFF. For the CDR3, the DNA is TGTGCCAGCAGACTAAGCGGGGGGGTCAATGAGCAGTTCTTC.

The gene calls are TRBV20-1 and TRBJ1-1, with a weak D call TRBD1 (5 bases). V lost 0 bases and J 2 bases, leaving 13 bases between the germline ends. Germline lookup yields CDR1 DFQATT and CDR2 SNEGSKA (reference sequence). CDR3 length: 15 amino acids. CDR3 protein: CSARDFRQGNTEAFF. CDR3 nucleotides: TGCAGTGCTAGAGATTTCAGGCAGGGAAACACTGAAGCTTTCTTT.

V usage is TRBV4-1 and J usage is TRBJ2-1; D is perhaps TRBD2 (5 bases). The CDR3 sequence is 16 residues long. Germline lookup yields CDR1 MGHRA and CDR2 YSYEKL. V was cut by 2 bases and J by 3 bases, with 14 bases left in between. In DNA, the CDR3 is TGCGCCAGCAGCCAACCGGAGGCAGGATTCTACAATGAGCAGTTCTTC. This sequence encodes CASSQPEAGFYNEQFF.

The rearrangement uses TRBV19 and TRBJ2-2; 9 bases are shared with TRBD2. Germline-derived CDR1 and CDR2 are LNHDA and SQIVND (reference sequence). V shed 7 bases, J shed 2 bases, and the junction held 2 bases outside the gene matches. The CDR3 has 14 residues. CDR3 bases: TGTGCCAGTACGACTAGCGGTAACACCGGGGAGCTGTTTTTT. Translating it yields CASTTSGNTGELFF. Full variable domain (outside the CDR3, taken from reference TRBV19 and TRBJ2-2): DGGITQSPKYLFRKEGQNVTLSCEQNLNHDAMYWYRQDPGQGLRLIYYSQIVNDFQKGDIAEGYSVSREKKESFPLTVTSAQKNPTAFYLCASTTSGNTGELFFGEGSRLTVL.

V and J are TRBV2 and TRBJ1-5; maybe TRBD1 (6 bases). Germline values: CDR1 SNHLY, CDR2 FYNNEI. The CDR3 has 14 amino acids. Between the trimmed V and J ends, which lost 2 bases and 8 bases, there was a span of 13 bases. The CDR3: CASSESGAREPQHF. The CDR3 DNA sequence: TGTGCCAGCAGTGAATCAGGGGCCCGGGAGCCCCAGCATTTT.

This clonotype has only a few counts. This rearrangement joins TRBV6-1 to TRBJ1-2, with 10 bases matching TRBD1. With V trimmed by 6 bases and J by 7 bases, 5 bases remained unmatched. CDR3 length: 13 amino acids. Per germline, CDR1 MNHNS and CDR2 SASEGT. The CDR3 here is CASRGTGVLGYTF. CDR3 in DNA: TGTGCCAGCAGGGGGACAGGGGTCCTTGGCTACACCTTC.

This clonotype was counted a few times. The V gene is TRBV5-1, the J gene TRBJ2-3, with TRBD1 identical over 9 bases. Per the germline V gene, CDR1 is SGHRS and CDR2 is YFSETQ. The CDR3 runs to 14 residues. V lost 4 bases and J lost 4; bases outside the gene matches: 4. CDR3 loop: CASSIGQGSDTQYF. The CDR3 DNA reads TGCGCCAGCAGCATCGGACAGGGGTCAGATACGCAGTATTTT.

This clonotype was recorded many times. V usage is TRBV12-3 or TRBV12-4 and J usage is TRBJ2-1; D is undetermined. The CDR3 sequence is 12 residues long. The germline V and J ends were trimmed by 6 bases and 7 bases, with 10 bases remaining between them. The CDR3 sequence: CASSRVGNEQFF. The DNA for the CDR3 is TGTGCCAGCAGCCGAGTAGGGAATGAGCAGTTCTTC.

This clonotype has only a few counts. The rearrangement links TRBV3-1 to TRBJ2-1, with a tentative D call TRBD2 (5 bases). Trimming pared 2 bases from V and 6 bases from J, leaving 8 bases between. There are 13 residues in the CDR3. Germline V gene data show CDR1 as LGHDT and CDR2 as YNNKEL (reference sequence). CDR3 nucleotide sequence: TGTGCCAGCAGCCAACTAGCACTCAATGAGCAGTTCTTC. Protein sequence: CASSQLALNEQFF.

The chain combines TRBV7-2 with TRBJ2-4; perhaps TRBD2 as D (5 bases). V was clipped by 7 bases and J by 9 bases, with 16 bases between them. Germline V lookup: CDR1 SGHTA, CDR2 FQGNSA. The length of the CDR3 is 13 residues. The CDR3, as DNA: TGTGCCAGCACCCGGGATTTACGGGGCATTCAGTACTTC. It codes for CASTRDLRGIQYF.

The chain joins TRBV29-1 to TRBJ2-5, with 8 positions matching TRBD1. The V gene end was trimmed by 4 bases and the J gene end by 4 bases; junction bases not matched to a gene: 5. CDR3 length: 13 residues. Germline assignment: CDR1 SQVTM and CDR2 ANQGSEA. The DNA of the CDR3 is TGCAGCGTTGGACAGGGGAACGGAGAGACCCAGTACTTC. Its translation is CSVGQGNGETQYF.